The rows below give T cell receptor beta chains drawn from one sample of a study of T cells in Graves' hyperthyroidism and ophthalmopathy. TCRdb ran MiXCR on the multiplex PCR reads and lists one entry per CDR3 protein. This sample carries under 600,000 distinct CDR3 sequences, around 16% of them seen once, and the ten largest clones take 2.5% to 4%. The sequencing sample was made of blood. Source of these receptors: a woman in her thirties or forties with Graves' ophthalmopathy. The CDR3 runs from the conserved cysteine through the conserved F or W. The order of the fields is V gene, J gene, D gene, clone size, CDR3 DNA, CDR3 protein. The D gene is left open where the match is weak. Some rows mark clone size as missing; the rest say once, few, many or name a class of expanded clone.

TRBV2,TRBJ2-2,NA,many,TGTGCCAGCAGTACAGGGAGCGCGAACACCGGGGAGCTGTTTTTT,CASSTGSANTGELFF
TRBV2,TRBJ1-6,NA,NA,TGTGCCAGCATCGCAACCGAAAGATCACCCCTCCACTTT,CASIATERSPLHF
TRBV20-1,TRBJ1-1,TRBD1,many,TGCAGTGCTCTAGGACAGGGAAGGGCTGAAGCTTTCTTT,CSALGQGRAEAFF
TRBV18,TRBJ2-1,TRBD2,many,TGTGCCAGCTCACCACCAACTAGCGGGAACCATTATGAGCAGTTCTTC,CASSPPTSGNHYEQFF
TRBV20-1,TRBJ2-3,NA,many,TGCAGTGGATCTCCCTTTGGGGATACGCAGTATTTT,CSGSPFGDTQYF
TRBV20-1,TRBJ2-5,TRBD2,many,TGCAGTGCTCGCCAATCCGGGACTAGCGGGGTCCAGTACTTC,CSARQSGTSGVQYF
TRBV27,TRBJ2-5,NA,NA,TGTGCCAGCAGTTTTCGGTCTAGCTTGGAGACCCAGTACTTC,CASSFRSSLETQYF
TRBV27,TRBJ2-5,NA,many,TGTGCCAGCAGCCAGGGAGAGCGTGTGACCCAGTACTTC,CASSQGERVTQYF
TRBV4-2,TRBJ1-2,NA,few,TGTGCCAGCAGCCAAGATGGGACAAGAAACTATGGCTACACCTTC,CASSQDGTRNYGYTF
TRBV28,TRBJ1-6,NA,few,TGTGCCAGCAGTTCAAACAGGGCCTATAATTCACCCCTCCACTTT,CASSSNRAYNSPLHF
TRBV25-1,TRBJ1-4,TRBD1,NA,TGTGCTCCCGAAGGAGACAGGGGGATGAATGAAAAACTGTTTTTT,CAPEGDRGMNEKLFF
TRBV5-1,TRBJ2-1,NA,many,TGCGCCAGCACCCCAGGGTGGGGAACCTACAATGAGCAGTTCTTC,CASTPGWGTYNEQFF
TRBV10-3,TRBJ2-5,TRBD1,NA,TGTGCCATCAGCTCAGGGGGCTCGGGTGAGACCCAGTACTTC,CAISSGGSGETQYF
TRBV20-1,TRBJ1-1,TRBD1,many,TGCAGTGCTGCCGCTACCCCGGGACAGGGGGGATTTGGGGAGGCTTTCTTT,CSAAATPGQGGFGEAFF
TRBV27,TRBJ1-1,NA,few,TGTGCCAGCAGTTTGAGACAGCAGAACACTGAAGCTTTCTTT,CASSLRQQNTEAFF
TRBV7-6,TRBJ1-4,TRBD1,few,TGTGCCAGCAGCCCTGAGGGACAGCTCAGGAAACTGTTTTTT,CASSPEGQLRKLFF
TRBV11-3,TRBJ2-2,NA,many,TGTGCCAGCAGCTTAGCCCCCGACACCGGGGAGCTGTTTTTT,CASSLAPDTGELFF
TRBV5-5,TRBJ1-1,TRBD1,NA,TGTGCCAGCAGCCGGGGACAGGGGGCCCGCCTTGAAGCTTTCTTT,CASSRGQGARLEAFF
TRBV7-9,TRBJ2-7,NA,many,TGTGCCAGCAGCTCCGATGGGCCGAGGAAGGGCGAGCAGTACTTC,CASSSDGPRKGEQYF
TRBV7-3,TRBJ1-1,TRBD1,many,TGTGCCAGCAGCCGTACTGGACAGGGCGACACTGAAGCTTTCTTT,CASSRTGQGDTEAFF
TRBV20-1,TRBJ2-3,TRBD2,many,TGCAGTGCTAGAGATTGGCTAGCGGGGGGGCGTGACACAGATACGCAGTATTTT,CSARDWLAGGRDTDTQYF
TRBV11-2,TRBJ1-6,NA,many,TGTGCCAGCAGCTTACGTGGTGGGGACGTCGGAGGAGCCCTCCACTTT,CASSLRGGDVGGALHF
TRBV2,TRBJ2-2,TRBD2,many,TGTGCCAGCAGAGGGGGACTAGCGGGGGCTACCCTCGGCACCGGGGAGCTGTTTTTT,CASRGGLAGATLGTGELFF